These 22 T cell receptor beta chains were sequenced from one sample in a study of T-cell reconstitution after alpha-beta-depleted transplantation in children. Molecular barcoding with unique molecular identifiers was used for the TCRbeta library. TCRdb redid the calling of the PCR reads with MiXCR, one entry per CDR3 protein. In the table there are around 90,000 distinct CDR3 sequences, less than 20% of which are singletons. Sequences were derived from PBMCs, mostly from graft donor cells, sampled 180 days after TCRalphabeta/CD19-depleted stem cell transplant. Receptor source: a male patient under 10 years old who had a stem cell transplant for acute lymphoblastic leukemia, so the T cells may come from the graft donor.

This clonotype has only a few counts. This rearrangement joins TRBV14 to TRBJ1-3; no reliable D call. Deletions cut 1 base from V and 3 bases from J, with 13 bases between. There are 16 residues in the CDR3. Germline V gene data show CDR1 as SGHDN and CDR2 as FVKESK. The CDR3 reads CASSQGPKGGGNTIYF. The CDR3 DNA reads as TGTGCCAGCAGCCAAGGGCCTAAAGGAGGTGGAAACACCATATATTTT.

This chain uses TRBV7-2 with TRBJ2-5, with no clear D. Germline values: CDR1 SGHTA, CDR2 FQGNSA. Trimming took 5 bases from V and 8 from J, leaving 15 bases between them. There are 13 residues in the CDR3. This CDR3 is CASSLVELDTQYF. The CDR3 coding sequence is TGTGCCAGCAGCCTGGTGGAGTTAGACACCCAGTACTTC.

As regards this clonotype: Relative to the germline gene, one junction end is altered; a read error may explain this. The V gene is TRBV2, the J gene TRBJ1-1; the D is unclear. The CDR3 loop spans 14 amino acids. In germline, CDR1 is SNHLY, CDR2 FYNNEI. CDR3 protein: CASVNTERNTEVFF. As DNA, the CDR3 is TGTGCCAGTGTAAATACAGAGAGGAACACTGAAGTTTTCTTT.

The chain joins TRBV20-1 to TRBJ2-3; 14 bases are shared with TRBD2. Trimming took 5 bases from V and 0 from J; bases not matched to a gene: 7. The CDR3 consists of 17 residues. Looked up from germline, CDR1 is DFQATT and CDR2 is SNEGSKA (reference sequence). In nucleotides, the CDR3 is TGCAGTGCTCAGACTAGCGGGGGGGCACCCAGCACAGATACGCAGTATTTT. Protein product: CSAQTSGGAPSTDTQYF.

There are a few counts of this clonotype. V and J are TRBV3-1 and TRBJ2-2; the match to TRBD2 covers 10 bases. The CDR3 has 15 residues. The J segment lost 1 base and the V segment lost 4 bases, leaving 0 bases of the junction unmatched. From germline, CDR1 is LGHDT and CDR2 YNNKEL (reference sequence). The CDR3 sequence: CASSPSGGNTGELFF. The CDR3 coding sequence is TGTGCCAGCAGCCCTAGCGGGGGGAACACCGGGGAGCTGTTTTTT.

The J gene is TRBJ2-3, the V gene TRBV5-1; D not resolved. Germline CDR1 reads SGHRS; CDR2 reads YFSETQ. CDR3 length equals 13 residues. V shed 0 bases and J shed 2 bases, with 4 bases lying between them. Here the CDR3 DNA reads TGCGCCAGCAGCTTGGACCTCACAGATACGCAGTATTTT. It codes for CASSLDLTDTQYF.

This clonotype was recorded many times. This chain joins TRBV5-1 and TRBJ1-4, with 9 bases fitting TRBD1. From germline, CDR1 is SGHRS and CDR2 YFSETQ. The V segment lost 2 bases and the J segment 6 bases; nucleotides outside the gene matches: 2. CDR3 length: 14 residues. The CDR3 here is CASSFGTGHEKLFF. The CDR3 DNA reads as TGCGCCAGCAGCTTCGGGACAGGGCATGAAAAACTGTTTTTT.

The chain carries TRBV10-2 and TRBJ2-7; D gene unclear. The germline V and J ends were trimmed by 5 bases and 6 bases, with 14 bases remaining between them. The CDR3 extends over 13 amino acids. Per germline, CDR1 WSHSY and CDR2 SAAADI. The CDR3 nucleotides are TGCGCCAGCAGTTACGGCAGCGTCGGCGAGCAGTACTTC. Translated, it gives CASSYGSVGEQYF.

A few counts support this clonotype. The chain recombines TRBV7-2 with TRBJ1-1, with D tentatively TRBD1 (5 bases). There are 15 residues in the CDR3. Trimming pared 1 base from V and 0 bases from J, leaving 9 bases between. CDR1 SGHTA and CDR2 FQGNSA come from the germline V gene. The CDR3 coding sequence is TGTGCCAGCAGCTTAGAGGGGACGGTGAACACTGAAGCTTTCTTT. Translation: CASSLEGTVNTEAFF.

The gene calls are TRBV5-6 and TRBJ1-1; D is unresolved. Trimming left V 3 bases short and J 8 bases short, with 14 bases between. Germline assignment: CDR1 SGHDT and CDR2 YYEEEE. CDR3 length equals 13 residues. This CDR3 is CASSSYRGSEAFF. DNA for the CDR3: TGTGCCAGCAGCTCTTATCGAGGCAGCGAAGCTTTCTTT.

The chain joins TRBV6-5 to TRBJ1-2; perhaps TRBD1 as D (6 bases). The CDR3 sequence is 12 residues long. V lost 2 bases and J lost 6, with 7 bases in between. The germline V gene encodes CDR1 MNHEY and CDR2 SVGAGI. CDR3 in DNA: TGTGCCAGCAGTTACGAGGGGGATGGCTACACCTTC. Its translation: CASSYEGDGYTF.

The chain is built from TRBV15 and TRBJ2-2; D is unclear. V was shortened by 8 bases and J by 7 bases, with 8 bases between the two germline ends. Germline CDR1 and CDR2: LNHNV and YYDKDF (reference sequence). CDR3 length equals 11 residues. The CDR3 DNA reads TGTGCCACCTGGCTAGGCGGGGAGCTGTTTTTT. As protein: CATWLGGELFF.

This clonotype was seen more than once but under ten times. The chain has TRBV5-1 and TRBJ2-2; D unresolved. There are 13 residues in the CDR3. Trimming cost V 0 bases and J 7 bases, with 7 bases left between them. CDR1 and CDR2 (germline): SGHRS, YFSETQ. The CDR3 region has the DNA TGCGCCAGCAGCTTGGGGACCTACGGGGAGCTGTTTTTT. Translation gives CASSLGTYGELFF.

In this sample, this clonotype turned up a few times. The chain joins TRBV29-1 to TRBJ2-3, with D unresolved. The CDR3 is 12 residues long. CDR1 and CDR2 from the germline V gene are SQVTM and ANQGSEA. The ends were cut back, 4 bases at V and 2 bases at J, with 7 bases in the middle. In DNA, the CDR3 is TGCAGCGTTGTCCAGTTCACAGATACGCAGTATTTT. It is translated as CSVVQFTDTQYF.

The chain combines TRBV6-5 with TRBJ1-6, with 9 bases matching TRBD1. This CDR3 is 15 amino acids long. Germline V CDR1 and CDR2: MNHEY, SVGAGI. The J segment lost 7 bases and the V segment lost 0 bases, leaving 1 base of the junction unmatched. In DNA, the CDR3 is TGTGCCAGCAGTTACTCGGGGACAGGGAATTCACCCCTCCACTTT. This sequence encodes CASSYSGTGNSPLHF.

This clonotype was observed at least ten times. The rearrangement uses TRBV6-1 and TRBJ1-3; D call uncertain. The CDR3 spans 11 residues. Per germline, CDR1 MNHNS and CDR2 SASEGT. The V end lost 11 bases, the J end lost 4 bases, and 9 bases lay between the germline ends. For the CDR3, the DNA is TGTGCCGGATCGCTAGGAAACACCATATATTTT. Its protein is CAGSLGNTIYF.

This chain uses TRBV20-1 with TRBJ2-7; no clear D gene. This CDR3 spans 16 amino acids. The V and J ends lost 7 bases and 4 bases respectively, with 26 bases between them. Germline V gene sequence: CDR1 DFQATT, CDR2 SNEGSKA (reference sequence). CDR3 bases: TGCAGTGGGATAGAGACGGCTTCGCGGCTGTATTACGAGCAGTACTTC. This gives the protein CSGIETASRLYYEQYF.

The rearrangement uses TRBV9 and TRBJ2-3; 7 bases match TRBD2. The germline gives CDR1 SGDLS, CDR2 YYNGEE. V trimming: 0 bases; J trimming: 1 base; junction bases outside the gene matches: 8. This CDR3 region has 17 residues. The CDR3 loop is CASSVGGLSGGTDTQYF. CDR3 bases: TGTGCCAGCAGCGTAGGGGGTTTGAGCGGGGGCACAGATACGCAGTATTTT. Combining the CDR3 with reference TRBV9 and TRBJ2-3 gives the whole variable domain DSGVTQTPKHLITATGQRVTLRCSPRSGDLSVYWYQQSLDQGLQFLIQYYNGEERAKGNILERFSAQQFPDLHSELNLSSLELGDSALYFCASSVGGLSGGTDTQYFGPGTRLTVL.

The gene calls are TRBV25-1 and TRBJ2-6, with D unclear. Germline-derived CDR1 and CDR2 are MGHDK and SYGVNS. The germline V and J ends were trimmed by 3 bases and 2 bases, with 8 bases remaining between them. The CDR3 length is 15 residues. The CDR3 region has the DNA TGTGCCAGCAGTGAGAGGTACGCTGGGGCCAACGTCCTGACTTTC. Translated, it gives CASSERYAGANVLTF. Combining the CDR3 with reference TRBV25-1 and TRBJ2-6 gives the whole variable domain EADIYQTPRYLVIGTGKKITLECSQTMGHDKMYWYQQDPGMELHLIHYSYGVNSTEKGDLSSESTVSRIRTEHFPLTLESARPSHTSQYLCASSERYAGANVLTFGAGSRLTVL.

The rearrangement uses TRBV5-6 and TRBJ2-7, with TRBD1 matching over 9 bases. The trim removed 4 bases at V and 5 bases at J, leaving 4 bases unmatched. Germline-derived CDR1 and CDR2 are SGHDT and YYEEEE. This CDR3 is 13 amino acids long. The CDR3 sequence is CASSTTGGDEQYF. The CDR3 DNA follows: TGTGCCAGCAGCACGACAGGGGGTGACGAGCAGTACTTC.

The table lists this clonotype with many counts. The chain joins TRBV5-1 to TRBJ2-1, with D possibly matching TRBD1 (5 bases). This CDR3 is 15 amino acids long. V lost 1 base, J lost 7 bases, and 15 bases lay in between. In germline, CDR1 is SGHRS, CDR2 YFSETQ. CDR3 sequence: CASSLIGQGGNEQFF. CDR3 DNA: TGCGCCAGCAGCTTGATTGGGCAGGGTGGGAATGAGCAGTTCTTC. Supplemented by reference TRBV5-1 and TRBJ2-1, the full variable domain reads KAGVTQTPRYLIKTRGQQVTLSCSPISGHRSVSWYQQTPGQGLQFLFEYFSETQRNKGNFPGRFSGRQFSNSRSEMNVSTLELGDSALYLCASSLIGQGGNEQFFGPGTRLTVL.

This clonotype occurred many times. The chain is built from TRBV7-2 and TRBJ1-3; D is uncertain. Germline CDR1 reads SGHTA; CDR2 reads FQGNSA. V shed 1 base and J shed 3 bases, with 4 bases lying between them. The CDR3 extends over 13 amino acids. The CDR3: CASSLVGGNTIYF. The CDR3 region has the DNA TGTGCCAGCAGCTTAGTCGGTGGAAACACCATATATTTT.